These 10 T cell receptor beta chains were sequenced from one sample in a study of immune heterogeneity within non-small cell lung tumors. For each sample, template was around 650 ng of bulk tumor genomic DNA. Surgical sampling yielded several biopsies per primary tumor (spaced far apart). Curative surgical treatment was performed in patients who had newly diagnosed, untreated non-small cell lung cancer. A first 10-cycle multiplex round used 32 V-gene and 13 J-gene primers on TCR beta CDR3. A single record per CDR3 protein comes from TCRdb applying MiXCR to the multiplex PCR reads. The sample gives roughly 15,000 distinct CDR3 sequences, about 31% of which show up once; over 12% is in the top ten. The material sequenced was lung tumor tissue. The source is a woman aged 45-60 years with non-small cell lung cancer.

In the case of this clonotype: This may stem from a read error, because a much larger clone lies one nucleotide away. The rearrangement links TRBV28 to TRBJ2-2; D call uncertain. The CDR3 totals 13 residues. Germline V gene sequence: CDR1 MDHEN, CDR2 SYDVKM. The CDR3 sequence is CASSLSDTVELFF. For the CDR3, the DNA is TGTGCCAGCAGTTTATCTGACACCGTGGAGCTGTTTTTT.

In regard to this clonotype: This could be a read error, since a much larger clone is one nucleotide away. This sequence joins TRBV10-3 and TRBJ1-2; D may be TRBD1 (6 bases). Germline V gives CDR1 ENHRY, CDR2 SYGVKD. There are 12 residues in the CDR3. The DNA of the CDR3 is TGTGCCATACGGACAGTGGCCTATTGCTACACCTTC. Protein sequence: CAIRTVAYCYTF.

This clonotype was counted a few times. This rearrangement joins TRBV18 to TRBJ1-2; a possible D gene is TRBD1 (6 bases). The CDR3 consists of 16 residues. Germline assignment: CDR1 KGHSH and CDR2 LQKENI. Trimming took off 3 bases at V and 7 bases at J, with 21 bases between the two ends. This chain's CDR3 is CASSPRDTVIRAGYTF. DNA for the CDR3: TGTGCCAGCTCACCCCGGGACACAGTCATCCGGGCTGGCTACACCTTC.

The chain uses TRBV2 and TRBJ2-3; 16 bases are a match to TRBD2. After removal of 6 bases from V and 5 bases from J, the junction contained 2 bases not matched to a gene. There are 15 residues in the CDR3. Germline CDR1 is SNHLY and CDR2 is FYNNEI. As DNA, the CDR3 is TGTGCCAGCAGGGGGACTAGCGGGGGGGGAGATACGCAGTATTTT. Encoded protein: CASRGTSGGGDTQYF.

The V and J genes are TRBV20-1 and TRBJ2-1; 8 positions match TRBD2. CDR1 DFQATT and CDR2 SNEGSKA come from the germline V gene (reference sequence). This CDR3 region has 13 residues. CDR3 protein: CSPSGGLERGQFF. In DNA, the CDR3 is TGCAGCCCCAGCGGGGGATTGGAGCGGGGGCAGTTCTTC.

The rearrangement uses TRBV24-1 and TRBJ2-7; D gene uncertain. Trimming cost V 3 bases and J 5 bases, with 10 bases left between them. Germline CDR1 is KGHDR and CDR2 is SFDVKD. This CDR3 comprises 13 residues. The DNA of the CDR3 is TGTGCCACCAGTGATGGAACAAGGGACGAGCAGTACTTC. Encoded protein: CATSDGTRDEQYF.

CDR3 coding DNA: TGTGCCAGCAGCTTTATCCCCCTGGGCCTAACCAATGAGCAGTTCTTC. Protein sequence: CASSFIPLGLTNEQFF. The chain joins TRBV7-3 to TRBJ2-1, with D unclear. The CDR3 is made up of 16 amino acids. Germline lookup yields CDR1 SGHTA and CDR2 FQGTGA. V lost 3 bases and J lost 6, with 18 bases in between.

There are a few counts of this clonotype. The CDR3 coding sequence is TGTGCCAGCAGCCCCGGACTAGCGGGGGGATACGAGCAGTACTTC. Translation gives CASSPGLAGGYEQYF. V and J are TRBV5-4 and TRBJ2-7; the match to TRBD2 covers 14 bases. Per germline, CDR1 SGHNT and CDR2 YYREEE (reference sequence). The CDR3 runs 15 residues. V was pared by 4 bases and J by 4 bases, with 4 bases of the junction left unmatched.

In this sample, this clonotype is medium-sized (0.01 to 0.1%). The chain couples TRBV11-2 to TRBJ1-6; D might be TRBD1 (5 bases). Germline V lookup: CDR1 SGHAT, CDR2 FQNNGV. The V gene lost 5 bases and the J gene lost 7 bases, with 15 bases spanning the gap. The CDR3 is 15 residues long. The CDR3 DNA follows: TGTGCCAGCAGCCTCCAAGGGAGGGGCAATTCACCCCTCCACTTT. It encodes CASSLQGRGNSPLHF.

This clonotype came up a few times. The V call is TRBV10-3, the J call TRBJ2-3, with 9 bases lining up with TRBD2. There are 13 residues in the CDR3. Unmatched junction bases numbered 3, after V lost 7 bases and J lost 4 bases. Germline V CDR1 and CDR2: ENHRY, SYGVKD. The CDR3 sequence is CAIKGTSPDTQYF. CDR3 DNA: TGTGCCATCAAGGGGACTAGCCCAGATACGCAGTATTTT.